This T cell receptor (beta chain) was identified during a study of T cells in Graves' hyperthyroidism and ophthalmopathy. Study findings and constraints: A 13 V-J model separated ophthalmopathy from stable hyperthyroidism.

Comments on this clonotype: Its antigen remains unidentified. Likely a read error: the CDR3 ends without its conserved phenylalanine or tryptophan.

The V end was cut by 6 bases, the J end by 4 bases, with 16 bases between. Germline loops: CDR1 DFQATT, CDR2 SNEGSKA (reference sequence). This CDR3 comprises 13 residues. What was amplified from RNA transcripts were TCR beta CDR3 regions. An initial round of RT-PCR targeting the TCR CDR3 relied on the HTBI primer set. TCRdb independently ran MiXCR on the multiplex PCR reads; one entry per CDR3 protein. This table holds over 500,000 distinct CDR3 sequences, about 16% found once. This receptor was obtained from a woman between 25 and 40 years old with Graves' ophthalmopathy. Sequences were obtained from blood. The chain couples TRBV20-1 to TRBJ2-7; perhaps TRBD2 as D (6 bases). The DNA of the CDR3 is TGCAGTGCGGGCCCCGGGGACTTATACGAGCAGTACCTC. It yields the protein CSAGPGDLYEQYL.